The present T cell receptor beta chain was sequenced within a study of regulatory and conventional T cells in RAG deficiency. Points from the study as a whole: Other subsets showed approximately 10-fold reductions, but Treg unique TCR beta sequences fell 75 to 100-fold in these patients.

Measured with immunoSEQ multiplex PCR; TCRdb has only the in-frame clones, and not every one. Among 30,000 to 35,000 clones listed, about 80% were seen once. Genomic DNA came from blood conventional CD4+ T cells gated CD25-low CD127-high. Of note for this clone: Its matching antigen is unknown.

Germline assignment: CDR1 LNHNV and CDR2 YYDKDF (reference sequence). The CDR3 covers 13 residues. V was clipped by 5 bases and J by 6 bases, with 11 bases between them. These data were also filed under a second study, of regulatory T cells. As that study records: The primer mix had 52 TRBV and 13 TRBJ primers. Patient repertoires had restricted TRB V-J pairs and skewed V and J usage, most in Tregs.

V gene TRBV15 combines with J gene TRBJ1-5; D possibly corresponds to TRBD1 (6 bases). Sequencing input: CD4+ effector T cells sorted from blood. This clonotype was obtained from a human donor in good health. Written as DNA, the CDR3 is TGTGCCACCAGCGGCAGGGGCGTTCAGCCCCAGCATTTT. Translation: CATSGRGVQPQHF.